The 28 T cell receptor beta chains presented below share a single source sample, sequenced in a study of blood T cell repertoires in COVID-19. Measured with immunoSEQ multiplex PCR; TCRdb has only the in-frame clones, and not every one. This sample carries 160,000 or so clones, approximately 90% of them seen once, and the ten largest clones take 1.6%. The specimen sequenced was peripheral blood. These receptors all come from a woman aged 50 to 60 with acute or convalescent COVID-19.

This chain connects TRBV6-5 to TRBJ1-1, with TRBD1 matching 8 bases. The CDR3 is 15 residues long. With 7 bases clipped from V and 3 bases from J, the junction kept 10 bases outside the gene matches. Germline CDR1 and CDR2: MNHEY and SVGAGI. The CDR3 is CASIMQGAQHTEAFF. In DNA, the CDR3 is TGTGCCAGCATTATGCAGGGGGCGCAACACACTGAAGCTTTCTTT.

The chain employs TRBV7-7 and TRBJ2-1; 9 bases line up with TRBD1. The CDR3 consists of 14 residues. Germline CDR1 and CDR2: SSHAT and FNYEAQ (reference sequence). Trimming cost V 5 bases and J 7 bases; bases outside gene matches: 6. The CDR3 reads CASSQTGTGNEQFF. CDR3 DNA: TGTGCCAGCAGCCAAACCGGGACAGGGAATGAGCAGTTCTTC.

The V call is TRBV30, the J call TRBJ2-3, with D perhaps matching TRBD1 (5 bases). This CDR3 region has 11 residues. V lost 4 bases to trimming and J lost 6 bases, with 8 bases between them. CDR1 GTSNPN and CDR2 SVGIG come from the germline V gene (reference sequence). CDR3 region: CAWNKGDTQYF. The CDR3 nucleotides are TGTGCCTGGAATAAGGGGGATACGCAGTATTTT.

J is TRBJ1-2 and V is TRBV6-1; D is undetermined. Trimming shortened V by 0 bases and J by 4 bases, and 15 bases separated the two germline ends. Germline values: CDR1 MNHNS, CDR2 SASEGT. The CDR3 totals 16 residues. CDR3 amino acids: CASSEALGSRAYGYTF. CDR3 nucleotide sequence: TGTGCCAGCAGTGAAGCATTAGGGAGTAGGGCCTATGGCTACACCTTC.

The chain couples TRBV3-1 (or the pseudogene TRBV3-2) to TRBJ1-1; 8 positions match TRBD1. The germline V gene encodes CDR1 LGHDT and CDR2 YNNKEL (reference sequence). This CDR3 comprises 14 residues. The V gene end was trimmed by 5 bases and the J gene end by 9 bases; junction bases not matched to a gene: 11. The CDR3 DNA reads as TGTGCCAGCAGCGCACGGACAGGGTTAGTTCAAGCTTTCTTT. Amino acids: CASSARTGLVQAFF.

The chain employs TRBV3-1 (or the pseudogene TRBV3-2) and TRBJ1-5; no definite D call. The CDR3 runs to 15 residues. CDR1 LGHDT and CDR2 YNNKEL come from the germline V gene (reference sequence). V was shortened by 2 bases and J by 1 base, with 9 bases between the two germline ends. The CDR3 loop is CASSQMGGSNQPQHF. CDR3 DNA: TGTGCCAGCAGCCAAATGGGAGGGAGCAATCAGCCCCAGCATTTT.

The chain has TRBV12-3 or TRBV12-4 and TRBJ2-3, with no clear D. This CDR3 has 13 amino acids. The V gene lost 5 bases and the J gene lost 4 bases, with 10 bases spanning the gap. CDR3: CASSLRGSDTQYF. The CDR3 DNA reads TGTGCCAGCAGTCTTAGAGGATCAGATACGCAGTATTTT.

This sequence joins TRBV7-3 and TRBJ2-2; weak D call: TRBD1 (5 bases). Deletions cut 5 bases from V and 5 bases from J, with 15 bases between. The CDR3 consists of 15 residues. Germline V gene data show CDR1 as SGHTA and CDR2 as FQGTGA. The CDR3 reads CASSPTVKSTGELFF. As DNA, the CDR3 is TGTGCCAGCAGCCCGACAGTGAAGAGTACCGGGGAGCTGTTTTTT.

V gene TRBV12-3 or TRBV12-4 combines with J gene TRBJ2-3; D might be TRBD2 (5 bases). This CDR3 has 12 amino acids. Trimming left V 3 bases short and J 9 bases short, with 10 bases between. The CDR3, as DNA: TGTGCCAGCAGTTTTGAGTCGGGGACGCAGTATTTT. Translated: CASSFESGTQYF.

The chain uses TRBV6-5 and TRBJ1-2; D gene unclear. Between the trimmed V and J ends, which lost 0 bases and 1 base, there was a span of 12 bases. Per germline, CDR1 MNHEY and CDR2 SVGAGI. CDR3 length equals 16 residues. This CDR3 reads CASSYSTVLLNYGYTF. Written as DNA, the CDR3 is TGTGCCAGCAGTTACTCGACTGTCCTGCTTAACTATGGCTACACCTTC.

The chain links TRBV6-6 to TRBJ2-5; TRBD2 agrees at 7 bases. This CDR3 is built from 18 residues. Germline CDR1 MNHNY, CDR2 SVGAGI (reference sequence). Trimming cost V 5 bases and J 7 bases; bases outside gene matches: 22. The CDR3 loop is CASSLRPGLHANKATQYF. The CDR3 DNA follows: TGTGCCAGCAGTCTAAGACCGGGACTACACGCGAACAAAGCGACCCAGTACTTC.

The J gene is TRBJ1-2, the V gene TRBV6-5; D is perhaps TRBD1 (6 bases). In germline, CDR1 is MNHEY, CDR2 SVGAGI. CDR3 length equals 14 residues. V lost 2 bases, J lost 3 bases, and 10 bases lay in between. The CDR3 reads CASSYDRSHYGYTF. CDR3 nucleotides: TGTGCCAGCAGTTACGACAGGAGCCACTATGGCTACACCTTC.

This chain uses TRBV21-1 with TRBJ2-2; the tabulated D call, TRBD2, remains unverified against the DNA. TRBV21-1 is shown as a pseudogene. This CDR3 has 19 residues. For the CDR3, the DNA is TGTGCCAGCAGCAAAGCGCGGTCAGGACTAGCGGGAGGGTCAGGGGAGCTGTTTTTT. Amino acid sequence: CASSKARSGLAGGSGELFF.

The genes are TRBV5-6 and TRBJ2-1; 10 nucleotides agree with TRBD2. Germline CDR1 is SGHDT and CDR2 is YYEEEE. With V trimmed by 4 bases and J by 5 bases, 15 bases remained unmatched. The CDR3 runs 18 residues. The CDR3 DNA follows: TGTGCCAGCAGCGGGCCACAGATGGGACTAGCGATCCACAATGAGCAGTTCTTC. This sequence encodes CASSGPQMGLAIHNEQFF.

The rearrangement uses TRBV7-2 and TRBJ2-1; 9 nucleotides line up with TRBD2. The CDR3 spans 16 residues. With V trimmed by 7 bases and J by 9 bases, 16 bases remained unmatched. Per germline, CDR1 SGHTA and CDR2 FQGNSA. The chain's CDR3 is CASISYARGGATEQFF. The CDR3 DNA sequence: TGTGCCAGCATTTCCTATGCTCGCGGGGGGGCCACTGAGCAGTTCTTC.

The CDR3 DNA is TGTGCCAGCAGTGGGCCAAGTTCAGGGCGGGGGGTCCCAGATACGCAGTATTTT. Its protein product is CASSGPSSGRGVPDTQYF. V is TRBV25-1 and J is TRBJ2-3; the match to TRBD2 covers 8 bases. The CDR3 runs to 18 residues. V was clipped by 4 bases and J by 4 bases; unmatched bases: 16. CDR1 and CDR2 (germline): MGHDK, SYGVNS.

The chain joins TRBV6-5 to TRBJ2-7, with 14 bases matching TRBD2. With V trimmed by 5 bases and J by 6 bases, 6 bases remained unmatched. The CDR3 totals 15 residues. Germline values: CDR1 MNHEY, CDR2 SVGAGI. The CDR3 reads CASSPPGLAGAEQYF. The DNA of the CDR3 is TGTGCCAGCAGTCCACCGGGACTAGCGGGAGCCGAGCAGTACTTC.

Here the CDR3 reads CASSYARTSGRMGNEQFF. The CDR3 DNA is TGTGCCAGCAGTTACGCCCGGACTAGCGGGAGAATGGGGAATGAGCAGTTCTTC. The chain links TRBV6-2 or TRBV6-3 to TRBJ2-1, with 13 bases lining up with TRBD2. V shed 2 bases and J 7 bases; nucleotides not matched to a gene: 11. CDR1 MNHEY and CDR2 SVGEGT come from the germline V gene. The CDR3 has 18 amino acids.

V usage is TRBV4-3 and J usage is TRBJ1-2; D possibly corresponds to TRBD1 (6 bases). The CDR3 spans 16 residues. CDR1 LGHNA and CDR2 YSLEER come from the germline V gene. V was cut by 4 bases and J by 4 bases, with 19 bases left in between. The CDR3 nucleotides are TGCGCCAGCAGCCCGTCGGACAGCACCTTCTTCTATGGCTACACCTTC. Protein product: CASSPSDSTFFYGYTF.

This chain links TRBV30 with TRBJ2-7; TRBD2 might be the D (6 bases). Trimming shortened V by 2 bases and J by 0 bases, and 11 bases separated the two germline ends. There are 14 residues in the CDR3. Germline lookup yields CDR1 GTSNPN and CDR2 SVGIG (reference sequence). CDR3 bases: TGTGCCTGGAGTCTTACGGGACTCTCCTACGAGCAGTACTTC. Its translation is CAWSLTGLSYEQYF.

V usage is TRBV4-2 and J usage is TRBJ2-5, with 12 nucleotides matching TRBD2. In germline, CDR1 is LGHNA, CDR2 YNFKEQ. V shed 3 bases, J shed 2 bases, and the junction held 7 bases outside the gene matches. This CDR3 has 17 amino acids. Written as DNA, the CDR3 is TGTGCCAGCAGCCATGATACTGGACTAGCGGGACAAGAGACCCAGTACTTC. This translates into CASSHDTGLAGQETQYF.

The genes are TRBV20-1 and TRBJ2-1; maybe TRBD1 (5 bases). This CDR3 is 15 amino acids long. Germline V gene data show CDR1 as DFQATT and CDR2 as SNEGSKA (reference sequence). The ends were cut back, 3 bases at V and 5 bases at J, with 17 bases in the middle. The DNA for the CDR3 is TGCAGTGCTAGTCCCTCTACAGGTTCGGACAATGAGCAGTTCTTC. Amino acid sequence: CSASPSTGSDNEQFF.

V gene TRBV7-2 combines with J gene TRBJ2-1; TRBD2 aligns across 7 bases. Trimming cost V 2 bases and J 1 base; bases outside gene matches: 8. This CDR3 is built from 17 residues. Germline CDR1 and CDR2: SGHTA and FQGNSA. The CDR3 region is CASSLSQASGSYNEQFF. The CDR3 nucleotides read TGTGCCAGCAGCTTAAGTCAAGCTAGCGGTTCCTACAATGAGCAGTTCTTC.

For the CDR3, the DNA is TGTGCCAGCCAACACTTAGCGGGAGGAAGAAATGAGCAGTTCTTC. Protein: CASQHLAGGRNEQFF. The chain recombines TRBV6-5 with TRBJ2-1, with TRBD2 identical over 10 bases. The CDR3 is made up of 15 amino acids. V lost 8 bases, J lost 7 bases, and 11 bases stayed unmatched. Germline V gene data show CDR1 as MNHEY and CDR2 as SVGAGI.

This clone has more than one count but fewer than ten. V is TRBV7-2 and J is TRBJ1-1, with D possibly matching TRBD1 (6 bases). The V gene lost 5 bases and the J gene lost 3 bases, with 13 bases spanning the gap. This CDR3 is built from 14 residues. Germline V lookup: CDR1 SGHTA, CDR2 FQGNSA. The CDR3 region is CASSPPNRDTEAFF. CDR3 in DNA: TGTGCCAGCAGCCCCCCAAACAGGGACACTGAAGCTTTCTTT.

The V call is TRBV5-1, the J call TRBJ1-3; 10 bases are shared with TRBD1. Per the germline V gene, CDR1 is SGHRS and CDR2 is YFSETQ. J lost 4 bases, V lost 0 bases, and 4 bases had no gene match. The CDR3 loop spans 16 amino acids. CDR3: CASSLEGQGRGNTIYF. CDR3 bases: TGCGCCAGCAGCTTGGAGGGACAGGGGAGGGGAAACACCATATATTTT.

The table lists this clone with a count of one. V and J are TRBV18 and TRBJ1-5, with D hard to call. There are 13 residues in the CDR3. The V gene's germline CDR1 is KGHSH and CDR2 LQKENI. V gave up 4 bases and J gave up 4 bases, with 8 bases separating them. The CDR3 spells CASSRTENQPQHF. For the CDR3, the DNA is TGTGCCAGCTCACGTACAGAAAATCAGCCCCAGCATTTT.

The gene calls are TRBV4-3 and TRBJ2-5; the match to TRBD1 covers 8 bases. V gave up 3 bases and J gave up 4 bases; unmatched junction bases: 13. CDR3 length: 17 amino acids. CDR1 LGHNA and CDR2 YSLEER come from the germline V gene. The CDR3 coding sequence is TGCGCCAGCAGCCAGCGTTTGACAGGGGACGGAGCAGAGACCCAGTACTTC. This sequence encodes CASSQRLTGDGAETQYF.